In its sample, the clone carrying this TCR beta chain was seen many times. Its antigen is unidentified. This specimen belongs to a study of Graves' ophthalmopathy and Graves' hyperthyroidism. As the template, RNA transcripts were used to amplify TCR beta CDR3 regions. Amplification began with first-round RT-PCR using HTBI primers, then second-round multiplex PCR was performed. TCRdb ran MiXCR on the multiplex PCR reads and lists one entry per CDR3 protein. The table has about 550,000 distinct CDR3 sequences, roughly 40% seen once. Looked up from germline, CDR1 is SNHLY and CDR2 is FYNNEI. CDR3 length equals 17 residues. Trimming stripped 3 bases from V and 4 bases from J, with 16 bases between. Newly diagnosed hyperthyroidism donors, aged 18 to 65, duration under 2 months. Certain patients, namely those with other autoimmune diseases, uncontrolled infections, pregnancy or lactation, were excluded. Findings and limits, study-wide: Ophthalmopathy and stable hyperthyroidism were discriminated by a 13-signature model, with roughly 86% sensitivity and approximately 78% specificity.

This TCR came from an adult man with Graves' hyperthyroidism. This rearrangement joins TRBV2 to TRBJ2-6; no definite D call. Sequences were obtained from peripheral blood or thyroid tissue (not recorded which). The CDR3 loop reads CASSEILPSTGANVLTF. The CDR3 DNA reads TGTGCCAGCAGTGAGATTTTACCCTCGACCGGGGCCAACGTCCTGACTTTC.